This TCR beta chain is from a study of shared clonotypes between healthy human individuals (dated by TCRdb to about 2020). Background on the whole study: The cohort included a few men and two women between 18 and 49 years of age. For each donor, three plates each were used for CD4 naive and CD4 memory, two plates were used for CD8 naive, and one plate was used for CD8 memory. The study deeply sequenced blood TCR repertoires of about five healthy adults to estimate repertoire size and the extent of clonotype sharing between individuals. Leukapheresis yielded between about 0.8 and 8.9 billion PBMCs per donor. To increase sequencing depth and limit assay-specific biases, different laboratories used diverse techniques to prepare libraries and sequence TCR repertoires. What the authors observed across the whole study: Sharing across a few donors was observed for approximately 5% of naive CD4, over 3% of naive CD8, over 2% of memory CD4, and roughly 0.4% of memory CD8 clonotypes. Because the study included a small number of donors, the genetic and exposure-history diversity represented was limited. Pairwise subsampling indicated that sequencing depth was expected to affect the degree of clonotype sharing among donors. Sampling was restricted to blood, and TCR repertoires in tissues likely differ from the TCR repertoires found in blood. Compared with non-shared clonotypes, the clonotypes found in all four sorted-subset donors had higher generation probabilities. Rarefaction of sorted-subset datasets indicated incomplete sequencing despite the large sequencing depth. Naive subsets generally had larger estimated clonotype richness than memory subsets.

A distance of 7 bases separates the germline ends of V and J, which lose 6 bases and 2 bases respectively. The CDR3 holds 12 amino acids from the cysteine to the phenylalanine. Of all the DNA, just the CDR3 is kept, 36 bases in frame from base 1. The germline V gene supplies CDR1 SNHLY and CDR2 FYNNEI. In its sample, this clone was seen a few times. Its antigen has not been determined. No much larger clonotype is one base removed from it; base qualities were not supplied. TCR CDR3 regions were amplified from genomic DNA by multiplex PCR using the deep immunoSEQ assay. Extracted genomic DNA from each cell subset was distributed evenly across all wells of several immunoSEQ 96-well plates, and each plate was treated as a replicate. For sorted subsets, 150 to 250 ng of genomic DNA, equivalent to some 30,000 T cell genomes, went into each replicate PCR. The purified libraries were quantified using a Qubit 3.0 fluorometer, sized with a Bioanalyzer 2100, and then quantified again using the KAPA Library Quantification kit. A separate single-read 150-cycle Illumina NextSeq 550 flow cell was used to sequence each immunoSEQ 96-well plate. Processing in the source paper ran as follows. Because the immunoSEQ output included only junctional sequences and no quality scores, the filtering could not be the same as the filtering used for full-length reads. Sequences were annotated with PyIR, a Python wrapper for IgBLAST v1.9, using IMGT germline references to assign V/J genes and CDR3. Any read was removed if the V/J assignment was weak (E-value above 1e-6), the CDR3 was missing, or the read contained stop codons, out-of-frame junctions, or ambiguous translated residues. V3J clonotypes were defined as sequences sharing the same inferred V gene, J gene, and CDR3 amino acid sequence. Percentage overlap between repertoires was computed as shared unique clonotypes divided by the size of the smaller repertoire. RTK rarefaction, the Chao1 estimator, and Recon v2.1 estimates of unobserved clonotypes were used to assess repertoire richness. Generation probabilities were computed with OLGA for all TCRbeta clonotypes obtained by the gDNA method from a few donors. The immuneACCESS repertoire file appears here via TCRdb, limited to in-frame rearrangements. These files lack a portion of the clones; in checked studies, under half of the deficit traces to unresolved V genes, and the cause of the others is not known. The DNA was the basis for D and trimming; V, J and clone size are from that table. The sample includes some 1.1 million clones, with 60% to 80% observed a single time. Almost 0.9% of the sample goes to the ten largest clones.

The donors were healthy, HIV-negative adults with no recently reported acute infections or vaccinations. Every donor was a Caucasian adult residing in Nashville, Tennessee, USA. CD4+ T cells were enriched through magnetic negative selection, after which naive cells were positively selected on CD45RA and the remaining negative fraction served as the memory subset. Blood was collected by leukapheresis, and PBMCs were isolated by Ficoll-Histopaque density gradient centrifugation and then cryopreserved in liquid nitrogen vapor phase. Analytical flow cytometry was used to check the purity and quantity of every magnetically sorted T cell population. From each sorted fraction, genomic DNA was isolated and quantified by UV absorbance on a Nanodrop 2000c.

Recombination joined TRBV2 with TRBJ1-1, with the D gene call left open. The receptor was derived from a man in his late teens or twenties in good health. Some clones in this sample may be carry-over from other donors' samples. Sequencing input: memory CD4+ T cells from PBMCs. This sample's cell subset or site label indicates: CD45RA-negative fraction. The nucleotide sequence reads as follows: TGTGCCAGCAGCCAAAAAAACACTGAAGCTTTCTTT. Translated, this gives CASSQKNTEAFF.